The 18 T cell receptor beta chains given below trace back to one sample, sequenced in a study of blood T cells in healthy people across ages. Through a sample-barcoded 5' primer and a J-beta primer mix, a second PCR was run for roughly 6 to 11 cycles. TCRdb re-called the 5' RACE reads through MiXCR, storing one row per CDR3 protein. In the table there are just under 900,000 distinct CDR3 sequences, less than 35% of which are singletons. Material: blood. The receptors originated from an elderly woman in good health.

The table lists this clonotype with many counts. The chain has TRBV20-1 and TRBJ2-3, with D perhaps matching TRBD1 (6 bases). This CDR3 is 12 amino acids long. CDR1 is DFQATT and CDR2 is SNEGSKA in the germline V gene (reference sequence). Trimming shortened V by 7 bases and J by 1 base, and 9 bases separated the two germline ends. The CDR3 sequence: CSGAGGTDTQYF. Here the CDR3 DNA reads TGCAGTGGGGCAGGGGGCACAGATACGCAGTATTTT.

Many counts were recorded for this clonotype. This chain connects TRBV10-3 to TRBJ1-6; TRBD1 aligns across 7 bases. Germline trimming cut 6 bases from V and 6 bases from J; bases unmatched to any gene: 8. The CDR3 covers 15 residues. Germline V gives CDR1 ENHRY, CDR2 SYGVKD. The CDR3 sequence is CAISSSGTVNSPLHF. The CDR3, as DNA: TGTGCCATCAGCTCCTCCGGGACAGTTAATTCACCCCTCCACTTT.

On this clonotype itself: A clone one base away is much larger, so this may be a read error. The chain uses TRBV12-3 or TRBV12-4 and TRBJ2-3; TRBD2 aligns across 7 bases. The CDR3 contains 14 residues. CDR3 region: CASTLGGAIDAQYF. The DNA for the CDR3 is TGTGCCAGCACCCTGGGAGGGGCAATAGATGCGCAGTATTTT.

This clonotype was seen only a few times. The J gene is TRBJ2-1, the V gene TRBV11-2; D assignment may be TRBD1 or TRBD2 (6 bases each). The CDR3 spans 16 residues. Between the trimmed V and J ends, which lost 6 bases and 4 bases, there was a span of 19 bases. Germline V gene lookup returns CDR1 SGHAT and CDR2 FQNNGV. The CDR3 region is CASRRNGGLGYNEQFF. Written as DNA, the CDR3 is TGTGCCAGCAGGCGGAACGGGGGCTTAGGGTACAATGAGCAGTTCTTC.

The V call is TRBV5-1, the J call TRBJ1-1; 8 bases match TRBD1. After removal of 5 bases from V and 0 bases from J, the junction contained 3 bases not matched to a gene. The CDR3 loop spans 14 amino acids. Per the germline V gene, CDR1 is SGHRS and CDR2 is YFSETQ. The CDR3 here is CASSGQGVNTEAFF. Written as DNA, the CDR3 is TGCGCCAGCAGTGGACAGGGAGTGAACACTGAAGCTTTCTTT. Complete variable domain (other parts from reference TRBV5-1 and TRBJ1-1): KAGVTQTPRYLIKTRGQQVTLSCSPISGHRSVSWYQQTPGQGLQFLFEYFSETQRNKGNFPGRFSGRQFSNSRSEMNVSTLELGDSALYLCASSGQGVNTEAFFGQGTRLTVV.

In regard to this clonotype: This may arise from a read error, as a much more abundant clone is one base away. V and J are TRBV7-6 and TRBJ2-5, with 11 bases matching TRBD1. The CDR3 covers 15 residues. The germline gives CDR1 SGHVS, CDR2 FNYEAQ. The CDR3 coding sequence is TGTGCCGGCAGCTTAGGACAGGGGGCGAGGGAGACCCAGTACTTC. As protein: CAGSLGQGARETQYF.

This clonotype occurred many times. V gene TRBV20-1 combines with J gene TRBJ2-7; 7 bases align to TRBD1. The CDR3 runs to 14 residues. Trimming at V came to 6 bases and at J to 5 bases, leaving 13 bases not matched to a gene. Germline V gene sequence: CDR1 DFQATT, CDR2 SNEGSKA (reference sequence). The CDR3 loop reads CSASSPDRDDEQYF. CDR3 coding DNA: TGCAGTGCCAGTTCTCCCGACAGGGACGACGAGCAGTACTTC.

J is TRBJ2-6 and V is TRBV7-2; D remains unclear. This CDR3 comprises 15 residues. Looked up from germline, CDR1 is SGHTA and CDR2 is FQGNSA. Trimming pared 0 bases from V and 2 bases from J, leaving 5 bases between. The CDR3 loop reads CASSLASPGANVLTF. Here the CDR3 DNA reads TGTGCCAGCAGCTTAGCGTCCCCTGGGGCCAACGTCCTGACTTTC.

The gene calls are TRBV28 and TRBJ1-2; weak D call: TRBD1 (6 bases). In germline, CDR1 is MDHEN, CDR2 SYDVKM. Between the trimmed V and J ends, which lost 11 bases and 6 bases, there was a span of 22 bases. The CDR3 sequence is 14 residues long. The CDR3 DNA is TGTGCCTGCACATCGGGGGCGCGACCCCATGGCTACACCTTC. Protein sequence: CACTSGARPHGYTF.

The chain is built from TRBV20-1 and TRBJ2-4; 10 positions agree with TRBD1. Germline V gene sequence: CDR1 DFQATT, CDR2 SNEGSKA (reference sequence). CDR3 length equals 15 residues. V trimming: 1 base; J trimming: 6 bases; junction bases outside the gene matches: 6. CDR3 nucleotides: TGCAGTGCTAGAGGGTTGGGGGACAGGGGAAACATTCAGTACTTC. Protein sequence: CSARGLGDRGNIQYF.

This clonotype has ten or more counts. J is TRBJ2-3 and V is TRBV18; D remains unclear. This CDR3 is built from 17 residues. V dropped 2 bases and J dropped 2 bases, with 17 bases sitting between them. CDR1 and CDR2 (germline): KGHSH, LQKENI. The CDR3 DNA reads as TGTGCCAGCTCACCAACAAGACCGCCCAGCACCACAGATACGCAGTATTTT. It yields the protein CASSPTRPPSTTDTQYF.

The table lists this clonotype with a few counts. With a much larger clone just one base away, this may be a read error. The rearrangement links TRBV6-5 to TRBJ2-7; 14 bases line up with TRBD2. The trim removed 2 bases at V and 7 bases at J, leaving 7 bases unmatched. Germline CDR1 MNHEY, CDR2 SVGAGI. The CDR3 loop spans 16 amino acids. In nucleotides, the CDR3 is TGTGCCAGCAGTTACACCGGACTAGCGGGGGGAAATGAGCAGTACTTC. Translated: CASSYTGLAGGNEQYF.

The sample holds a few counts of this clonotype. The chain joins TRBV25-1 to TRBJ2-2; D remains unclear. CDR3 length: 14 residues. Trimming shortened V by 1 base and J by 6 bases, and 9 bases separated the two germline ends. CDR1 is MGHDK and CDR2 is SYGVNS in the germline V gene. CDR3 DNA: TGTGCCAGCAGTGAATCCCGGCCGGCCGGGGAGCTGTTTTTT. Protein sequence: CASSESRPAGELFF.

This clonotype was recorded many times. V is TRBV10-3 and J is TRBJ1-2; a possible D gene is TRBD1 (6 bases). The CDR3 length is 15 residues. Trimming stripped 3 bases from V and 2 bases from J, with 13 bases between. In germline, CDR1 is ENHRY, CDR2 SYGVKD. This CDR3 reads CAISDPEGGNYGYTF. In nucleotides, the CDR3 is TGTGCCATCAGTGACCCAGAGGGGGGGAACTATGGCTACACCTTC.

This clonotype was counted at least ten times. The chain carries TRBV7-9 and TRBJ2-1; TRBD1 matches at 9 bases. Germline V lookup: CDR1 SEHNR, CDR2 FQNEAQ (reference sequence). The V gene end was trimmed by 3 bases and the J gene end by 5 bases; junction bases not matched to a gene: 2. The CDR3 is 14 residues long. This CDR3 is CASSFRQGDNEQFF. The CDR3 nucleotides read TGTGCCAGCAGCTTCCGACAGGGGGACAATGAGCAGTTCTTC. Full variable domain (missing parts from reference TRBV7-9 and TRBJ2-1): DTGVSQNPRHKITKRGQNVTFRCDPISEHNRLYWYRQTLGQGPEFLTYFQNEAQLEKSRLLSDRFSAERPKGSFSTLEIQRTEQGDSAMYLCASSFRQGDNEQFFGPGTRLTVL.

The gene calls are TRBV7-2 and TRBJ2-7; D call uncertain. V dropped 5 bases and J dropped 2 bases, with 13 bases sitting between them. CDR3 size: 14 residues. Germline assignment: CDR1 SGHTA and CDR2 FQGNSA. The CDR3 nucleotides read TGTGCCAGCAGCACACTGACTGGTCCCTACGAGCAGTACTTC. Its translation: CASSTLTGPYEQYF. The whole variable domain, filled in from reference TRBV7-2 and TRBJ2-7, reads GAGVSQSPSNKVTEKGKDVELRCDPISGHTALYWYRQSLGQGLEFLIYFQGNSAPDKSGLPSDRFSAERTGGSVSTLTIQRTQQEDSAVYLCASSTLTGPYEQYFGPGTRLTVT.

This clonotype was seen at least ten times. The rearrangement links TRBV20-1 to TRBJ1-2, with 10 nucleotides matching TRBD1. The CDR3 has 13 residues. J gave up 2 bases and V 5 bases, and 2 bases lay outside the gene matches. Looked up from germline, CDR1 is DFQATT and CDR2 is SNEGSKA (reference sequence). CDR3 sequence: CSAGGQGNYGYTF. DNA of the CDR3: TGCAGTGCTGGGGGACAGGGGAACTATGGCTACACCTTC.

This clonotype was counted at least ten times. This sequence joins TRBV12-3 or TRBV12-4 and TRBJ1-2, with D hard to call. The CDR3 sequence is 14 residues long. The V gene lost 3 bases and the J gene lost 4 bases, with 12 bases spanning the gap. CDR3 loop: CASSFLERVYGYTF. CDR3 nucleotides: TGTGCCAGCAGTTTTCTGGAAAGGGTCTATGGCTACACCTTC.